One sample yielded the 17 T cell receptor beta chains listed below, sequenced in a study of blood T cell repertoires in COVID-19. Profiling relied on immunoSEQ multiplex PCR, and the TCRdb table lists in-frame clones only, not all of them. The sample holds 200,000 to 300,000 clones, about 90% seen once. Sequenced sample: peripheral blood. The receptors were gathered from a man between 18 and 29 years old with active or convalescent COVID-19.

V gene TRBV4-1 combines with J gene TRBJ2-7; TRBD2 aligns across 9 bases. Unmatched junction bases numbered 7, after V lost 4 bases and J lost 0 bases. The CDR3 has 16 residues. Looked up from germline, CDR1 is MGHRA and CDR2 is YSYEKL. CDR3 region: CASSLSASGASYEQYF. In DNA, the CDR3 is TGCGCCAGCAGCCTTTCCGCTAGCGGGGCCTCCTACGAGCAGTACTTC.

The chain is built from TRBV23-1 and TRBJ2-1; D gene ambiguous. TRBV23-1 carries the ORF label, with uncertain function. The length of the CDR3 is 17 residues. The germline V and J ends were trimmed by 4 bases and 0 bases, with 16 bases remaining between them. CDR3 region: CASSPLSLMSSYNEQFF. The CDR3 DNA is TGCGCCAGCAGTCCCCTAAGTCTCATGAGCTCCTACAATGAGCAGTTCTTC.

The table lists this clone with a count of one. V and J are TRBV7-4 and TRBJ2-7; possible D gene TRBD2, 5 bases. V was trimmed by 6 bases and J by 3 bases, leaving 12 bases between them. The CDR3 is made up of 13 amino acids. Germline loops: CDR1 SGHVT, CDR2 SQSDAQ. CDR3 amino acids: CASRDGLYYEQYF. CDR3 nucleotide sequence: TGTGCCAGCAGGGACGGACTTTACTACGAGCAGTACTTC. Full variable domain (remainder filled in from reference TRBV7-4 and TRBJ2-7): GAGVSQSPRYKVAKRGRDVALRCDSISGHVTLYWYRQTLGQGSEVLTYSQSDAQRDKSGRPSGRFSAERPERSVSTLKIQRTEQGDSAVYLCASRDGLYYEQYFGPGTRLTVT.

This sequence joins TRBV28 and TRBJ1-1; TRBD1 matches at 9 bases. This CDR3 region has 15 residues. Germline V lookup: CDR1 MDHEN, CDR2 SYDVKM. With V trimmed by 2 bases and J by 6 bases, 7 bases remained unmatched. CDR3: CASSLEHRGRAEAFF. The DNA of the CDR3 is TGTGCCAGCAGTTTAGAGCACAGGGGGCGTGCTGAAGCTTTCTTT.

Written as DNA, the CDR3 is TGTGCCAGCAGCCAAGTTTTCCGGGGAGATTACAATGAGCAGTTCTTC. This encodes CASSQVFRGDYNEQFF. The rearrangement links TRBV4-2 to TRBJ2-1, with D possibly TRBD2 on 5 matching bases. V was shortened by 1 base and J by 4 bases, with 14 bases between the two germline ends. There are 16 residues in the CDR3. The V gene's germline CDR1 is LGHNA and CDR2 YNFKEQ.

V gene TRBV27 combines with J gene TRBJ1-2; 8 nucleotides line up with TRBD1. The J segment lost 4 bases and the V segment lost 4 bases, leaving 11 bases of the junction unmatched. In germline, CDR1 is MNHEY, CDR2 SMNVEV (reference sequence). The CDR3 runs 16 residues. CDR3 sequence: CASSSLSGQAFYGYTF. The CDR3 nucleotides are TGTGCCAGCAGTTCACTCTCGGGACAGGCTTTCTATGGCTACACCTTC.

The chain carries TRBV20-1 and TRBJ2-5, with TRBD1 as a possible D gene (7 bases). V was pared by 3 bases and J by 5 bases, with 25 bases between. The CDR3 loop spans 17 amino acids. Germline V gene sequence: CDR1 DFQATT, CDR2 SNEGSKA (reference sequence). The CDR3 is CSASSVQGKVGGETQYF. As DNA, the CDR3 is TGCAGTGCTAGTTCGGTACAGGGGAAAGTAGGAGGGGAGACCCAGTACTTC.

The V and J genes are TRBV5-1 and TRBJ2-7; 10 positions agree with TRBD1. Germline V lookup: CDR1 SGHRS, CDR2 YFSETQ. This CDR3 is 13 amino acids long. The junction had 3 bases not matched to a gene; V was cut back by 4 bases and J by 5 bases. DNA of the CDR3: TGCGCCAGCAGCGGGACAGGGGACGACGAGCAGTACTTC. Its protein is CASSGTGDDEQYF.

This chain links TRBV7-9 with TRBJ2-1, with 7 bases fitting TRBD2. The length of the CDR3 is 16 residues. Germline lookup yields CDR1 SEHNR and CDR2 FQNEAQ (reference sequence). V dropped 5 bases and J dropped 2; count of bases not matched to a gene: 9. The CDR3 sequence is CASSPPGGRTYNEQFF. CDR3 in DNA: TGTGCCAGCAGCCCACCCGGGGGGAGGACCTACAATGAGCAGTTCTTC.

Only one count was recorded for this clone. The V and J genes are TRBV5-4 and TRBJ2-2; a possible D gene is TRBD2 (6 bases). V lost 3 bases, J lost 1 base, and 10 bases lay in between. In germline, CDR1 is SGHNT, CDR2 YYREEE (reference sequence). This CDR3 is 15 amino acids long. The CDR3 here is CASSSRLVNTGELFF. CDR3 nucleotide sequence: TGTGCCAGCAGCTCTAGACTAGTGAACACCGGGGAGCTGTTTTTT.

This rearrangement joins TRBV28 to TRBJ1-2, with 8 bases fitting TRBD1. V shed 7 bases and J 3 bases; nucleotides not matched to a gene: 10. Germline lookup yields CDR1 MDHEN and CDR2 SYDVKM. The CDR3 runs 15 residues. CDR3 region: CASIPQGARDYGYTF. The DNA for the CDR3 is TGTGCCAGCATTCCTCAGGGGGCGCGGGACTATGGCTACACCTTC.

The chain uses TRBV5-1 and TRBJ2-3; 7 nucleotides line up with TRBD1. After removal of 4 bases from V and 4 bases from J, the junction contained 9 bases not matched to a gene. This CDR3 comprises 15 residues. Germline CDR1 and CDR2: SGHRS and YFSETQ. The CDR3 nucleotides are TGCGCCAGCAGCGCCTACAGGGGAGAGTCAGATACGCAGTATTTT. Protein sequence: CASSAYRGESDTQYF.

CDR3 sequence: CASSYFSFRRNTIYF. The CDR3 DNA follows: TGTGCCAGCAGTTACTTTTCATTCAGGAGAAACACCATATATTTT. V usage is TRBV6-2 or TRBV6-3 and J usage is TRBJ1-3; D is undetermined. Per the germline V gene, CDR1 is MNHEY and CDR2 is SVGEGT. The CDR3 is 15 residues long. Trimming removed 1 base at V and 5 bases at J, with 12 bases between.

About this clone: Different DNA sequences within this sample yield the same CDR3. V and J are TRBV28 and TRBJ1-1; 8 bases are shared with TRBD1. From germline, CDR1 is MDHEN and CDR2 SYDVKM. The V segment lost 2 bases and the J segment 1 base; nucleotides outside the gene matches: 0. The CDR3 is made up of 14 amino acids. The chain's CDR3 is CASSLGTGNTEAFF. The DNA for the CDR3 is TGTGCCAGCAGTTTAGGGACAGGGAACACTGAAGCTTTCTTT.

This clone has a single count. The V gene is TRBV6-1, the J gene TRBJ1-4; D not resolved. Germline CDR1 and CDR2: MNHNS and SASEGT. This CDR3 is built from 17 residues. Between the trimmed V and J ends, which lost 1 base and 3 bases, there was a span of 15 bases. The CDR3 DNA is TGTGCCAGCAGTGAAGTGGACTTGAGAAGGTCTAATGAAAAACTGTTTTTT. It encodes CASSEVDLRRSNEKLFF.

This clone was seen a single time. V gene TRBV9 combines with J gene TRBJ1-4; 11 positions agree with TRBD1. Looked up from germline, CDR1 is SGDLS and CDR2 is YYNGEE. V shed 3 bases, J shed 8 bases, and the junction held 18 bases outside the gene matches. The length of the CDR3 is 19 residues. CDR3: CASSANVWAWGTGGEKLFF. The CDR3 coding sequence is TGTGCCAGCAGCGCGAACGTGTGGGCTTGGGGGACAGGGGGAGAAAAACTGTTTTTT.

This chain links TRBV9 with TRBJ1-2; a weak D match, TRBD1 (5 bases). The V gene lost 5 bases and the J gene lost 3 bases, with 8 bases spanning the gap. Per the germline V gene, CDR1 is SGDLS and CDR2 is YYNGEE. The CDR3 is 12 residues long. CDR3 DNA sequence: TGTGCCAGCAGGCGGGGCGACTATGGCTACACCTTC. Amino acids: CASRRGDYGYTF.